This T cell receptor beta chain originates from a study of T cell repertoires in cytomegalovirus infection. Study at large: Matching HLA type and CMV infection were both indicated by public TCR beta signatures. Findings and limits, study-wide: Using cumulative public TCR beta family frequency, the authors identified those who carried CMV together with the relevant HLA.

Germline CDR1 is DFQATT and CDR2 is SNEGSKA (reference sequence). V shed 0 bases and J 5 bases; nucleotides not matched to a gene: 10. This CDR3 has 16 amino acids. The table lists this clonotype with a few counts. Its matching antigen is unknown. TCRdb re-called the reads through MiXCR, storing one row per CDR3 protein. The sample lists just under 550,000 distinct CDR3 sequences; about 30% were seen once. The genes are TRBV20-1 and TRBJ2-5, with TRBD2 matching over 9 bases. This receptor was obtained from a human donor in good health (CMV status not recorded). Some clones in this sample may be carry-over from other donors' samples. The sequenced sample consisted of PBMCs. CDR3: CSARDMIAGVGETQYF. The CDR3 bases are TGCAGTGCTAGAGATATGATAGCGGGAGTTGGGGAGACCCAGTACTTC.